The 3 T cell receptor beta chains given below trace back to one sample, sequenced in a study of blood T cell repertoires in COVID-19. The data were produced by immunoSEQ multiplex PCR, yet TCRdb's version contains in-frame clones alone and is incomplete. The table includes 150,000 to 200,000 clones, just under 90% detected once. Sequencing was carried out using peripheral blood. The receptors were gathered from a man younger than 35 with active or convalescent COVID-19.

The CDR3 region is CASSTTGKNTEAFF. CDR3 bases: TGTGCCAGCAGCACGACAGGGAAGAACACTGAAGCTTTCTTT. The chain uses TRBV27 and TRBJ1-1; TRBD1 aligns across 7 bases. Trimming removed 6 bases from V and 1 base from J; junction bases left unmatched: 5. Germline V lookup: CDR1 MNHEY, CDR2 SMNVEV (reference sequence). The CDR3 extends over 14 amino acids.

The CDR3 region is CASRPVGGRGNSPLHF. As DNA, the CDR3 is TGCGCCAGCAGACCCGTAGGCGGCAGAGGGAATTCACCCCTCCACTTT. The rearrangement links TRBV4-1 to TRBJ1-6; D is ambiguous. There are 16 residues in the CDR3. Trimming cost V 6 bases and J 7 bases, with 19 bases left between them. Germline V gene sequence: CDR1 MGHRA, CDR2 YSYEKL.

This clone was found a few times. J is TRBJ1-2 and V is TRBV10-3; possible D gene TRBD1, 5 bases. Germline CDR1 reads ENHRY; CDR2 reads SYGVKD. CDR3 length: 15 amino acids. The germline V and J ends were trimmed by 0 bases and 6 bases, with 14 bases remaining between them. CDR3 nucleotides: TGTGCCATCAGTGAGTCCAGACAGAGGTCGGATGGCTACACCTTC. Its translation: CAISESRQRSDGYTF.